This T cell receptor (beta chain) was obtained from a study of blood T cell repertoires in COVID-19. Study in general: The samples span acute and convalescent COVID-19 from the United States, Italy and Spain. Nucleic acid was either cDNA or gDNA, and it came from T cells, B-cell-depleted T cells, or PBMCs.

The V end lost 6 bases, the J end lost 6 bases, and 13 bases lay between the germline ends. The CDR3 spans 13 residues. Germline CDR1 and CDR2: SEHNR and FQNEAQ (reference sequence). Under the authors' procedure: Reference gene primer amplification in the assay estimated nucleated cell counts. Profiling relied on immunoSEQ multiplex PCR, and the TCRdb table lists in-frame clones only, not all of them. V and J calls and clone size are those listed in that table; D and trimming were worked out from the DNA. The table shows some 260,000 clones, with 88% occurring only once. This chain links TRBV7-9 with TRBJ2-3, with D perhaps TRBD2 (6 bases). The sample comprised peripheral blood. This clonotype was sampled from a woman aged 40 to 55 who had recovered from COVID-19. CDR3 region: CASSLRRADTQYF. The DNA of the CDR3 is TGTGCCAGCAGTCTGAGGAGGGCGGATACGCAGTATTTT. Variable domain in full (rest from reference TRBV7-9 and TRBJ2-3): DTGVSQNPRHKITKRGQNVTFRCDPISEHNRLYWYRQTLGQGPEFLTYFQNEAQLEKSRLLSDRFSAERPKGSFSTLEIQRTEQGDSAMYLCASSLRRADTQYFGPGTRLTVL.